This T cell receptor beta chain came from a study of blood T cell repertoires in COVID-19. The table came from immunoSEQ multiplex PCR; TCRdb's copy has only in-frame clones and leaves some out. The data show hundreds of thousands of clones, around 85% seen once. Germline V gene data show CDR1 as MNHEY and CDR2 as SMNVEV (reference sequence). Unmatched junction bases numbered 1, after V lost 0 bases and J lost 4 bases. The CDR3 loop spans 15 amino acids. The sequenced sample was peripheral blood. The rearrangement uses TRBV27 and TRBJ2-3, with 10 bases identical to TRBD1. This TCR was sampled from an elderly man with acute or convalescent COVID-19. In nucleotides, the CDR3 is TGTGCCAGCAGTTTATCAGGGACAGGGGCAGATACGCAGTATTTT. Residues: CASSLSGTGADTQYF.